This TCR beta chain comes out of a study of cytomegalovirus exposure and HLA in healthy donors. Deletions cut 7 bases from V and 3 bases from J, with 16 bases between. The CDR3 runs to 15 residues. Germline V gene lookup returns CDR1 MNHEY and CDR2 SVGAGI. Primers: 60 Vbeta forward and 13 Jbeta reverse. Here immunoSEQ multiplex PCR was the method, and the copy in TCRdb shows in-frame clones only, minus some. The table shows about 130,000 clones, with around 63% occurring only once. The receptor comes from a human donor in good health. The chain carries TRBV6-5 and TRBJ2-1, with D tentatively TRBD2 (6 bases). What was sequenced was PBMCs. CDR3 DNA sequence: TGTGCCAGCAAAGTTGGGGCGGGACTCTACAATGAGCAGTTCTTC. It specifies CASKVGAGLYNEQFF.